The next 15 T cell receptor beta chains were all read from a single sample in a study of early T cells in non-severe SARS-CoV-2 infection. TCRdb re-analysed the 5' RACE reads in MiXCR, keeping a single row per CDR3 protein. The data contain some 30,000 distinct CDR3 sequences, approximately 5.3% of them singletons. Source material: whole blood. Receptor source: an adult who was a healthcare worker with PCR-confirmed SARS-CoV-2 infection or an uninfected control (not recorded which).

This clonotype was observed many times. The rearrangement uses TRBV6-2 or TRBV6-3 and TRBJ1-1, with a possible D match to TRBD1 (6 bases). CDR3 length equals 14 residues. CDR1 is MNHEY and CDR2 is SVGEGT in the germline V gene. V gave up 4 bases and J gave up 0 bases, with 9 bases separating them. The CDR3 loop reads CASSSRGMNTEAFF. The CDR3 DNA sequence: TGTGCCAGCAGTTCGAGGGGGATGAACACTGAAGCTTTCTTT.

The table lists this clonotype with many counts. CDR3 amino acids: CASSLGQGGYEQYF. Written as DNA, the CDR3 is TGTGCCAGCAGCTTGGGACAGGGGGGCTACGAGCAGTACTTC. The chain joins TRBV5-5 to TRBJ2-7; 9 bases align to TRBD1. CDR3 length: 14 amino acids. Germline CDR1 SGHKS, CDR2 YYEKEE (reference sequence). After removal of 0 bases from V and 3 bases from J, the junction contained 1 base not matched to a gene.

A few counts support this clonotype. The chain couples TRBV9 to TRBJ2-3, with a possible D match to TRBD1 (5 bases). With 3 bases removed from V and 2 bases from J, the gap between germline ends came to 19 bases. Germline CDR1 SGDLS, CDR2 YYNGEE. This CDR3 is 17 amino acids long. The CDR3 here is CASSAIQGKAPTDTQYF. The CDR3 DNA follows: TGTGCCAGCAGCGCCATCCAGGGAAAGGCCCCCACAGATACGCAGTATTTT.

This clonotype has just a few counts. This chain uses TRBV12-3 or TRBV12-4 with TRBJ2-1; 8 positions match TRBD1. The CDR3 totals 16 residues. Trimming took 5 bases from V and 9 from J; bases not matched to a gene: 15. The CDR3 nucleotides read TGTGCCAGCAGTCTTACGACCCAGGGGGCGGCTGGTGAGCAGTTCTTC. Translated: CASSLTTQGAAGEQFF.

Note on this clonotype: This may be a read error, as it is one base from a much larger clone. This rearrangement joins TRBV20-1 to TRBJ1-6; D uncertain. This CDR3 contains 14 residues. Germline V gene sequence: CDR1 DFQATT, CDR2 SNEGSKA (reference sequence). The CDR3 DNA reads TGCAGTGCCCCGGTAGTAGGCTGGAATTCATCCCTCCACTTT. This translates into CSAPVVGWNSSLHF.

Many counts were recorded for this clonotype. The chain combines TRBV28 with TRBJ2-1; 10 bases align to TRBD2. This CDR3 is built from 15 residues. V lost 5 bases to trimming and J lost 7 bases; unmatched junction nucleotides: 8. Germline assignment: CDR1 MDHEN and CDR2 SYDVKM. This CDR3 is CASSRIAGGRNEQFF. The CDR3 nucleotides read TGTGCCAGCAGTCGCATAGCGGGGGGCCGGAATGAGCAGTTCTTC. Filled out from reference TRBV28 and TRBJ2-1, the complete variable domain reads DVKVTQSSRYLVKRTGEKVFLECVQDMDHENMFWYRQDPGLGLRLIYFSYDVKMKEKGDIPEGYSVSREKKERFSLILESASTNQTSMYLCASSRIAGGRNEQFFGPGTRLTVL.

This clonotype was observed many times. CDR3 coding DNA: TGTGCCTGGAGTGTTTTGGGGGAGACCCAGTACTTC. Translating it yields CAWSVLGETQYF. The chain carries TRBV30 and TRBJ2-5; D call uncertain. Trimming shortened V by 0 bases and J by 5 bases, and 7 bases separated the two germline ends. Germline V gives CDR1 GTSNPN, CDR2 SVGIG (reference sequence). The CDR3 length is 12 residues. The whole variable domain, remainder taken from reference TRBV30 and TRBJ2-5, is SQTIHQWPATLVQPVGSPLSLECTVEGTSNPNLYWYRQAAGRGLQLLFYSVGIGQISSEVPQNLSASRPQDRQFILSSKKLLLSDSGFYLCAWSVLGETQYFGPGTRLLVL.

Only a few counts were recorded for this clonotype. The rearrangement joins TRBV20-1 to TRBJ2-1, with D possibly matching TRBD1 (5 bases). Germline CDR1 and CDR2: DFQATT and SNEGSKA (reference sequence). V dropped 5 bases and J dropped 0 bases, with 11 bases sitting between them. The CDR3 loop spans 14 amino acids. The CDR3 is CSAVQENSYNEQFF. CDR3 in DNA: TGCAGTGCTGTACAGGAGAACTCCTACAATGAGCAGTTCTTC.

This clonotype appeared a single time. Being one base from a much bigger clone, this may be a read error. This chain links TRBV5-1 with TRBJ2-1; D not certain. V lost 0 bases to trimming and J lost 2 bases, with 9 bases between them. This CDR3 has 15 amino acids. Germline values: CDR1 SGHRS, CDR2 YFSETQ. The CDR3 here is CASSLGAGPYNEQFF. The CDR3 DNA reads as TGCGCCAGCAGCTTGGGGGCTGGTCCCTACAATGAGCAGTTCTTC.

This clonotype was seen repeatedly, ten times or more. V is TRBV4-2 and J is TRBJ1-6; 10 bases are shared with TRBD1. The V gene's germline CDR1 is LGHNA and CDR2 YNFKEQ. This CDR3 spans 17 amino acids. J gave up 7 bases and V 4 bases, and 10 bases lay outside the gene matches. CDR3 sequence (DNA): TGTGCCAGCAGCCGCCACCCACGGGACAGGGGCAATTCACCCCTCCACTTT. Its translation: CASSRHPRDRGNSPLHF.

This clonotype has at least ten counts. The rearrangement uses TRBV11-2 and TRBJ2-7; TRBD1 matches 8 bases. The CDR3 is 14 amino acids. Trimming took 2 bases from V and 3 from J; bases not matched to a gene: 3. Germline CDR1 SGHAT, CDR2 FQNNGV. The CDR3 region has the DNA TGTGCCAGCAGCTTATCGGACAGGGACTACGAGCAGTACTTC. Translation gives CASSLSDRDYEQYF.

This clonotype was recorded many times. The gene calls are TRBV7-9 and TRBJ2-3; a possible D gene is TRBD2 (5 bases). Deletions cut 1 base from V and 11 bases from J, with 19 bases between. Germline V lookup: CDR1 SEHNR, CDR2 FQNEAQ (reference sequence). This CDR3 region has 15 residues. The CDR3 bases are TGTGCCAGCAGCTTAGTGGCCCTAGCCTTCGACATGCAGTATTTT. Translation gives CASSLVALAFDMQYF. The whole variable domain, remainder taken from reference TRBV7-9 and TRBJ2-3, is DTGVSQNPRHKITKRGQNVTFRCDPISEHNRLYWYRQTLGQGPEFLTYFQNEAQLEKSRLLSDRFSAERPKGSFSTLEIQRTEQGDSAMYLCASSLVALAFDMQYFGPGTRLTVL.

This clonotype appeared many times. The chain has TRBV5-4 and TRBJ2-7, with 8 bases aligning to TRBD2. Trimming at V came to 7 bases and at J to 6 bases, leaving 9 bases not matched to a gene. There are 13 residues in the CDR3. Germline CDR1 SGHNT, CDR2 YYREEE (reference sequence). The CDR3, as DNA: TGTGCCAGCCGACGGGGGGGGATGATCGAGCAGTACTTC. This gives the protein CASRRGGMIEQYF.

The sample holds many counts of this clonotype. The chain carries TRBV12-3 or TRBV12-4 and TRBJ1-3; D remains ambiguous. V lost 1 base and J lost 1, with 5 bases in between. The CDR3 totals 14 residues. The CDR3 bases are TGTGCCAGCAGTTTAGGGCAGTCTGGAAACACCATATATTTT. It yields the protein CASSLGQSGNTIYF.

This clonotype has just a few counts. The CDR3 sequence: CASSLATIERGTEAFF. The DNA of the CDR3 is TGTGCCAGCAGCTTAGCGACTATTGAGAGGGGCACTGAAGCTTTCTTT. The V gene is TRBV7-9, the J gene TRBJ1-1, with a tentative D call TRBD1 (5 bases). With 0 bases removed from V and 4 bases from J, the gap between germline ends came to 15 bases. The CDR3 length is 16 residues. Germline loops: CDR1 SEHNR, CDR2 FQNEAQ (reference sequence).